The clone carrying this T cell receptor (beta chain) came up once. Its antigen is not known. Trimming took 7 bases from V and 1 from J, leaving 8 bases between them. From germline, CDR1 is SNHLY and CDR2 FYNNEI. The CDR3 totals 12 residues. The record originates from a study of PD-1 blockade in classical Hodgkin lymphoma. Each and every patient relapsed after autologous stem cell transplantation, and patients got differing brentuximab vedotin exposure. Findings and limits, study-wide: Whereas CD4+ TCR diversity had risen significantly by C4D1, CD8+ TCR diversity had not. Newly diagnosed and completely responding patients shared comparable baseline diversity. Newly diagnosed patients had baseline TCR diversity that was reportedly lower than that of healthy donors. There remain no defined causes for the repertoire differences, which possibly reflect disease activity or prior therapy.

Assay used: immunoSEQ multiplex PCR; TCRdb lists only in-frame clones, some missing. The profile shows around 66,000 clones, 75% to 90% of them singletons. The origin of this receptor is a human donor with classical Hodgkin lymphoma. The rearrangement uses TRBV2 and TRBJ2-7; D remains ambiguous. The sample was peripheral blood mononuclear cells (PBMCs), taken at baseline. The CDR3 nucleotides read TGTGCCAGCATAGGGAATTCCTACGAGCAGTACTTC. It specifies CASIGNSYEQYF.